This TCR beta chain comes out of a study of blood T cell repertoires in COVID-19. Study details: There were acute and convalescent COVID-19 samples, and they came from the United States, Italy and Spain.

V lost 2 bases, J lost 5 bases, and 9 bases stayed unmatched. The CDR3 contains 15 residues. Germline V gene data show CDR1 as LNHDA and CDR2 as SQIVND (reference sequence). TCRdb keeps only in-frame clones here, not all; method: immunoSEQ multiplex PCR. The sample consists of approximately 200,000 clones, 75% to 90% of them appearing once. Ages ranged from about 18 to 89 years, with residence in around 24 US areas. Resolution of symptoms, clearance, or two negative PCRs was present in recovered Cohort 3 donors. The specimen sequenced was PBMCs or T cells enriched from blood (not recorded which). The V call is TRBV19, the J call TRBJ2-7, with 7 bases matching TRBD2. This receptor was taken from a young woman who had recovered from COVID-19. The DNA of the CDR3 is TGTGCCAGTAGTATACAGGGAGGGGCCGGTGACGAGCAGTACTTC. Translated: CASSIQGGAGDEQYF.